One and the same sample provided the 16 T cell receptor beta chains below, sequenced in a study of blood T cell repertoires in COVID-19. Some clones are missing from TCRdb's copy, which holds only in-frame ones; the method was immunoSEQ multiplex PCR. Among under 250,000 clones, under 90% were seen once, and the ten largest hold more than 4.5%. Material: peripheral blood. The source is an older woman who had recovered from COVID-19.

This clone was recorded only once. The chain combines TRBV6-2 or TRBV6-3 with TRBJ1-5; tentative D call: TRBD1 (6 bases). The CDR3 has 17 residues. With 1 base removed from V and 5 bases from J, the gap between germline ends came to 18 bases. Germline V gene data show CDR1 as MNHEY and CDR2 as SVGEGT. This chain's CDR3 is CASSYWVGQGSDQPQHF. Here the CDR3 DNA reads TGTGCCAGCAGTTACTGGGTCGGTCAGGGGTCGGATCAGCCCCAGCATTTT.

The V gene is TRBV7-9, the J gene TRBJ2-3; tentative D call: TRBD1 (5 bases). The germline V gene encodes CDR1 SEHNR and CDR2 FQNEAQ (reference sequence). V was trimmed by 5 bases and J by 3 bases, leaving 24 bases between them. This CDR3 contains 18 residues. CDR3 sequence (DNA): TGTGCCAGCAGCCTGATGTTTGGGTCGACAGAGTATACAGATACGCAGTATTTT. It translates to CASSLMFGSTEYTDTQYF.

The rearrangement joins TRBV14 to TRBJ1-2; no clear D. Trimming removed 1 base at V and 8 bases at J, with 11 bases between. The CDR3 is 13 residues long. Per germline, CDR1 SGHDN and CDR2 FVKESK. CDR3 sequence reads: CASSQVTLSGYTF. The CDR3, as DNA: TGTGCCAGCAGCCAAGTTACCCTGAGCGGCTACACCTTC.

The rearrangement uses TRBV23-1 and TRBJ2-5, with 7 positions matching TRBD1. TRBV23-1 is placed among ORFs of uncertain function. This CDR3 has 14 residues. With 7 bases clipped from V and 5 bases from J, the junction kept 10 bases outside the gene matches. This CDR3 is CASTSGGRGETQYF. The DNA for the CDR3 is TGCGCCAGCACTTCAGGGGGACGAGGGGAGACCCAGTACTTC.

The CDR3 DNA is TGTGCCAGCAGCCCTGGGGGAGGAGGAAAACTGTTTTTT. Translating gives CASSPGGGGKLFF. The chain recombines TRBV28 with TRBJ1-4, with D possibly TRBD1 on 5 matching bases. Germline V gene data show CDR1 as MDHEN and CDR2 as SYDVKM. The CDR3 totals 13 residues. Trimming removed 6 bases at V and 10 bases at J, with 15 bases between.

The V gene is TRBV5-1, the J gene TRBJ1-6, with D possibly TRBD1 on 6 matching bases. Germline loops: CDR1 SGHRS, CDR2 YFSETQ. Trimming shortened V by 0 bases and J by 4 bases, and 11 bases separated the two germline ends. The length of the CDR3 is 16 residues. The CDR3 is CASSLDRVRYNSPLHF. DNA of the CDR3: TGCGCCAGCAGCTTGGACAGGGTAAGATATAATTCACCCCTCCACTTT. Supplemented by reference TRBV5-1 and TRBJ1-6, the full variable domain reads KAGVTQTPRYLIKTRGQQVTLSCSPISGHRSVSWYQQTPGQGLQFLFEYFSETQRNKGNFPGRFSGRQFSNSRSEMNVSTLELGDSALYLCASSLDRVRYNSPLHFGNGTRLTVT.

This clone was seen a handful of times. The chain employs TRBV5-1 and TRBJ1-6; TRBD1 agrees at 7 bases. The CDR3 is 14 residues long. V trimming: 0 bases; J trimming: 10 bases; junction bases outside the gene matches: 4. Germline assignment: CDR1 SGHRS and CDR2 YFSETQ. CDR3 DNA: TGCGCCAGCAGCTTGGGGCAGGGGGTCTCACCCCTCCACTTT. Translated, it gives CASSLGQGVSPLHF.

In this sample, this clone turned up once. V usage is TRBV6-6 and J usage is TRBJ1-4; D is possibly TRBD1 (5 bases). CDR3 length: 15 residues. CDR1 MNHNY and CDR2 SVGAGI come from the germline V gene (reference sequence). Trimming cost V 2 bases and J 5 bases, with 12 bases left between them. The CDR3 loop reads CASSYLGAGNEKLFF. The CDR3 bases are TGTGCCAGCAGTTACCTCGGGGCGGGGAATGAAAAACTGTTTTTT.

This CDR3 is CASSKPGQGLKEQYF. The DNA for the CDR3 is TGTGCCAGCAGCAAACCGGGACAGGGGTTGAAAGAGCAGTACTTC. This chain links TRBV21-1 with TRBJ2-7; TRBD1, the D gene given by the table, was not confirmed from the DNA. TRBV21-1 is labeled a pseudogene. The CDR3 sequence is 15 residues long.

The V and J genes are TRBV27 and TRBJ2-7; 10 bases match TRBD1. The CDR3 contains 16 residues. Germline trimming cut 0 bases from V and 2 bases from J; bases unmatched to any gene: 4. Germline CDR1 reads MNHEY; CDR2 reads SMNVEV (reference sequence). CDR3 sequence (DNA): TGTGCCAGCAGTTTATCGACTGGACAGGGGGCCTACGAGCAGTACTTC. It is translated as CASSLSTGQGAYEQYF.

This clone came up once. The gene calls are TRBV3-1 (or the pseudogene TRBV3-2) and TRBJ2-4; 7 nucleotides line up with TRBD2. Germline CDR1 is LGHDT and CDR2 is YNNKEL (reference sequence). This CDR3 is built from 13 residues. With V trimmed by 3 bases and J by 4 bases, 0 bases remained unmatched. CDR3 DNA sequence: TGTGCCAGCAGCCAGGGGGGGAAAAACATTCAGTACTTC. Amino acid sequence: CASSQGGKNIQYF.

V and J are TRBV29-1 and TRBJ1-2; 7 nucleotides match TRBD1. The CDR3 runs 15 residues. Germline V gene lookup returns CDR1 SQVTM and CDR2 ANQGSEA. Unmatched junction bases numbered 14, after V lost 7 bases and J lost 3 bases. CDR3 residues: CSATTSGQSDYGYTF. The CDR3, as DNA: TGCAGCGCCACCACCTCGGGACAGTCAGACTATGGCTACACCTTC.

In DNA, the CDR3 is TGTGCCAGCAGCCCCAAGTGGGGAGATAACTATGGCTACACCTTC. As protein: CASSPKWGDNYGYTF. The J gene is TRBJ1-2, the V gene TRBV9, with unresolved D. CDR3 length: 15 residues. The V and J ends lost 4 bases and 1 base respectively, with 14 bases between them. CDR1 SGDLS and CDR2 YYNGEE come from the germline V gene. The whole variable domain, remainder taken from reference TRBV9 and TRBJ1-2, is DSGVTQTPKHLITATGQRVTLRCSPRSGDLSVYWYQQSLDQGLQFLIQYYNGEERAKGNILERFSAQQFPDLHSELNLSSLELGDSALYFCASSPKWGDNYGYTFGSGTRLTVV.

The genes are TRBV20-1 and TRBJ2-5; TRBD1 might be the D (6 bases). The CDR3 is made up of 14 amino acids. Germline V gives CDR1 DFQATT, CDR2 SNEGSKA (reference sequence). Deletions cut 3 bases from V and 5 bases from J, with 16 bases between. The CDR3 nucleotides read TGCAGTGCTAGTTTTGGGGGCGCCGGGGAGACCCAGTACTTC. It is translated as CSASFGGAGETQYF.

V is TRBV6-2 or TRBV6-3 and J is TRBJ1-1; maybe TRBD1 (5 bases). The germline V and J ends were trimmed by 0 bases and 4 bases, with 12 bases remaining between them. CDR1 MNHEY and CDR2 SVGEGT come from the germline V gene. The length of the CDR3 is 15 residues. CDR3 protein: CASSYSAGVGTEAFF. The CDR3 nucleotides read TGTGCCAGCAGTTACTCCGCGGGGGTGGGCACTGAAGCTTTCTTT.

The chain links TRBV12-3 or TRBV12-4 to TRBJ2-7; TRBD2 agrees at 8 bases. The CDR3 loop spans 13 amino acids. V was clipped by 6 bases and J by 2 bases; unmatched bases: 3. CDR3 coding DNA: TGTGCCAGCAGAGAGACTAGCGCCTACGAGCAGTACTTC. Translating it yields CASRETSAYEQYF.